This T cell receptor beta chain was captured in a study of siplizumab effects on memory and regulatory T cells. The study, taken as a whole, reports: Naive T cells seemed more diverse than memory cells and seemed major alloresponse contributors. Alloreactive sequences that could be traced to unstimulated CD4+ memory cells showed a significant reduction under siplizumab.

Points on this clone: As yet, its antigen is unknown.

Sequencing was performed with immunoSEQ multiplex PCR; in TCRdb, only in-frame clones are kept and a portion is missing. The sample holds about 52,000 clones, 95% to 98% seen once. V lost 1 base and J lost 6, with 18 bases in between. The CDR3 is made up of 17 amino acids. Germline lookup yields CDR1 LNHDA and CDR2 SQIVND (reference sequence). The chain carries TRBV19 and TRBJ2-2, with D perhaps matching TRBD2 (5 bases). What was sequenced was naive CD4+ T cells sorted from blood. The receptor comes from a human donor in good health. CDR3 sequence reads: CASSIVRSVLGAGELFF. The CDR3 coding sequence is TGTGCCAGTAGTATAGTTAGGTCGGTCCTGGGAGCCGGGGAGCTGTTTTTT. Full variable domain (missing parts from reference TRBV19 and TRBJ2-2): DGGITQSPKYLFRKEGQNVTLSCEQNLNHDAMYWYRQDPGQGLRLIYYSQIVNDFQKGDIAEGYSVSREKKESFPLTVTSAQKNPTAFYLCASSIVRSVLGAGELFFGEGSRLTVL.